The rows below give T cell receptor beta chains drawn from one sample of a study of blood T cell repertoires in COVID-19. The repertoire was sequenced with immunoSEQ multiplex PCR; TCRdb's copy has only in-frame clones and lacks some. The table includes 250,000 or so clones, 85% to 90% detected once. Sequences were obtained from PBMCs or T cells enriched from blood (not recorded which). The receptors were gathered from a man aged 35 to 55 who had recovered from COVID-19. Both conserved end residues are part of each CDR3. Each record gives: J gene, clone size, CDR3 length, V gene, D gene, CDR3 protein, CDR3 DNA. D genes are given only for firm matches. The listing skips clone size in some rows; elsewhere it reads once, few, many or a size class.

j_call: TRBJ1-5
clone_size: .
cdr3_length: 15
v_call: TRBV2
d_call: TRBD1
cdr3_aa: CASSGTGASNQPQHF
cdr3_nt: TGTGCCAGCAGTGGGACAGGTGCTAGCAATCAGCCCCAGCATTTT

j_call: TRBJ1-1
clone_size: .
cdr3_length: 15
v_call: TRBV6-1
d_call: .
cdr3_aa: CASSEGGRGRNEAFF
cdr3_nt: TGTGCCAGCAGTGAGGGTGGGAGGGGGAGGAATGAAGCTTTCTTT

j_call: TRBJ2-7
clone_size: .
cdr3_length: 15
v_call: TRBV3-1/TRBV3-2
d_call: .
cdr3_aa: CASSQATGGFYEQYF
cdr3_nt: TGTGCCAGCAGCCAAGCAACGGGGGGCTTCTACGAGCAGTACTTC

j_call: TRBJ2-1
clone_size: few
cdr3_length: 14
v_call: TRBV7-8
d_call: .
cdr3_aa: CASSLERVNNEQFF
cdr3_nt: TGTGCCAGCAGCCTAGAGAGGGTGAACAATGAGCAGTTCTTC

j_call: TRBJ2-3
clone_size: .
cdr3_length: 16
v_call: TRBV5-5
d_call: TRBD2
cdr3_aa: CASSVSGRAFTDTQYF
cdr3_nt: TGTGCCAGCAGCGTAAGCGGGAGGGCCTTCACAGATACGCAGTATTTT

j_call: TRBJ2-3
clone_size: .
cdr3_length: 17
v_call: TRBV5-1
d_call: TRBD2
cdr3_aa: CASSLGSSGGAGDTQYF
cdr3_nt: TGCGCCAGCAGCTTGGGTTCCAGCGGGGGGGCCGGAGATACGCAGTATTTT

j_call: TRBJ1-3
clone_size: .
cdr3_length: 14
v_call: TRBV9
d_call: .
cdr3_aa: CASSALSTPDRIYF
cdr3_nt: TGTGCCAGCAGTGCGCTTTCCACTCCCGACAGGATATATTTT

j_call: TRBJ1-3
clone_size: .
cdr3_length: 14
v_call: TRBV19
d_call: TRBD1
cdr3_aa: CASRTGGSGNTIYF
cdr3_nt: TGTGCCAGTAGAACAGGGGGCTCTGGAAACACCATATATTTT

j_call: TRBJ1-5
clone_size: once
cdr3_length: 15
v_call: TRBV6-5
d_call: TRBD1
cdr3_aa: CASSKDRGSNQPQHF
cdr3_nt: TGTGCCAGCAGCAAGGACAGGGGGAGCAATCAGCCCCAGCATTTT

j_call: TRBJ2-2
clone_size: .
cdr3_length: 14
v_call: TRBV7-9
d_call: .
cdr3_aa: CASSQGRDNGELFF
cdr3_nt: TGTGCCAGCAGCCAAGGTCGGGATAACGGGGAGCTGTTTTTT

j_call: TRBJ2-3
clone_size: .
cdr3_length: 18
v_call: TRBV10-1
d_call: TRBD2
cdr3_aa: CASSERVRSGGAADTQYF
cdr3_nt: TGCGCCAGCAGTGAGCGGGTCCGTAGCGGGGGGGCCGCAGATACGCAGTATTTT

j_call: TRBJ2-6
clone_size: once
cdr3_length: 17
v_call: TRBV19
d_call: TRBD2
cdr3_aa: CASSRASGRSGANVLTF
cdr3_nt: TGTGCCAGTAGTCGGGCTAGCGGGAGATCTGGGGCCAACGTCCTGACTTTC

j_call: TRBJ1-1
clone_size: .
cdr3_length: 15
v_call: TRBV5-1
d_call: TRBD1
cdr3_aa: CASSLWTGANTEAFF
cdr3_nt: TGCGCCAGCAGCTTGTGGACAGGGGCGAACACTGAAGCTTTCTTT

j_call: TRBJ2-1
clone_size: once
cdr3_length: 15
v_call: TRBV5-1
d_call: TRBD1
cdr3_aa: CASSLARGTGGEQFF
cdr3_nt: TGCGCCAGCAGCTTGGCCCGGGGGACAGGGGGCGAGCAGTTCTTC

j_call: TRBJ2-5
clone_size: .
cdr3_length: 13
v_call: TRBV7-2
d_call: .
cdr3_aa: CASSLNREETQYF
cdr3_nt: TGTGCCAGCAGCTTAAACCGGGAGGAGACCCAGTACTTC

j_call: TRBJ2-7
clone_size: .
cdr3_length: 14
v_call: TRBV6-5
d_call: .
cdr3_aa: CASTMDSFPYEQYF
cdr3_nt: TGTGCCAGCACCATGGACAGTTTCCCCTACGAGCAGTACTTC